Following are 15 T cell receptor beta chains from one sample sequenced in a study of T cell responses to AZD1222 COVID-19 vaccine. Sequencing used immunoSEQ multiplex PCR; TCRdb keeps in-frame clones, though not all of them. The data hold 100,000 to 130,000 clones, with approximately 90% observed a single time. The sequenced sample was peripheral blood, obtained on day 0 of AZD1222 vaccination. Receptors were obtained from an adult in good health.

The CDR3 sequence is CASSQDVEFKNIQYF. The CDR3 bases are TGTGCCAGCAGCCAAGATGTCGAGTTCAAAAACATTCAGTACTTC. The gene calls are TRBV4-2 and TRBJ2-4; D is unclear. CDR3 size: 15 residues. Trimming left V 0 bases short and J 3 bases short, with 9 bases between. The germline gives CDR1 LGHNA, CDR2 YNFKEQ.

This sequence joins TRBV6-2 or TRBV6-3 and TRBJ1-1, with D possibly being TRBD1 (5 bases). The V and J ends lost 2 bases and 6 bases respectively, with 10 bases between them. CDR1 is MNHEY and CDR2 is SVGEGT in the germline V gene. The CDR3 spans 13 residues. The CDR3 coding sequence is TGTGCCAGCAGTTACAATGTGGGGGCTGAAGCTTTCTTT. Protein: CASSYNVGAEAFF.

The CDR3 region is CASRDDRGEAFF. CDR3 sequence (DNA): TGTGCCAGTAGGGATGACAGGGGAGAGGCTTTCTTT. The V and J genes are TRBV19 and TRBJ1-1, with TRBD1 matching 8 bases. There are 12 residues in the CDR3. With V trimmed by 6 bases and J by 11 bases, 8 bases remained unmatched. Germline loops: CDR1 LNHDA, CDR2 SQIVND (reference sequence).

The V call is TRBV6-2 or TRBV6-3, the J call TRBJ2-3; D is possibly TRBD1 (5 bases). The length of the CDR3 is 13 residues. Trimming left V 2 bases short and J 6 bases short, with 9 bases between. Germline V gene lookup returns CDR1 MNHEY and CDR2 SVGEGT. CDR3 DNA sequence: TGTGCCAGCAGTTACCCCAACAGGGATACGCAGTATTTT. Protein sequence: CASSYPNRDTQYF.

The CDR3 loop is CASSYSGRNTEAFF. The CDR3 DNA reads as TGTGCCAGCAGTTACTCAGGGCGCAACACTGAAGCTTTCTTT. The chain employs TRBV6-5 and TRBJ1-1; D is unresolved. Deletions cut 0 bases from V and 2 bases from J, with 7 bases between. CDR3 length equals 14 residues. Germline values: CDR1 MNHEY, CDR2 SVGAGI.

This rearrangement joins TRBV30 to TRBJ2-5; the D gene is possibly TRBD2 (6 bases). CDR1 and CDR2 from the germline V gene are GTSNPN and SVGIG (reference sequence). The CDR3 runs to 14 residues. V was clipped by 0 bases and J by 5 bases, with 13 bases between them. This CDR3 is CAWSVRQGGETQYF. CDR3 coding DNA: TGTGCCTGGAGTGTGAGACAAGGAGGGGAGACCCAGTACTTC.

Here the CDR3 DNA reads TGTGCCAGCAGCTTAACGTCGGATCAGCCCCAGCATTTT. This codes for CASSLTSDQPQHF. The rearrangement uses TRBV7-9 and TRBJ1-5; D remains unclear. The V and J ends lost 2 bases and 5 bases respectively, with 7 bases between them. The V gene's germline CDR1 is SEHNR and CDR2 FQNEAQ (reference sequence). The CDR3 totals 13 residues.

The chain joins TRBV27 to TRBJ2-3; D not certain. Trimming shortened V by 3 bases and J by 2 bases, and 6 bases separated the two germline ends. The germline CDR1 and CDR2 sequences are MNHEY and SMNVEV (reference sequence). The CDR3 sequence is 13 residues long. In DNA, the CDR3 is TGTGCCAGCAGTTTTGGCCCCACAGATACGCAGTATTTT. This gives the protein CASSFGPTDTQYF.

The chain is built from TRBV19 and TRBJ2-1; TRBD1 aligns across 8 bases. The CDR3 is made up of 16 amino acids. V dropped 4 bases and J dropped 6; count of bases not matched to a gene: 11. CDR1 is LNHDA, CDR2 SQIVND, per germline (reference sequence). For the CDR3, the DNA is TGTGCCAGTAGTAGCAATGGACAGGGAGCCGGCAATGAGCAGTTCTTC. Translation: CASSSNGQGAGNEQFF.

This clone has just one count. The chain joins TRBV5-1 to TRBJ2-1, with TRBD2 matching 10 bases. The CDR3 sequence is 16 residues long. Trimming cost V 0 bases and J 4 bases; bases outside gene matches: 4. Germline V gene lookup returns CDR1 SGHRS and CDR2 YFSETQ. CDR3 nucleotide sequence: TGCGCCAGCAGCTTGGCCAGCGGGAGGGGGTACAATGAGCAGTTCTTC. Its protein product is CASSLASGRGYNEQFF.

The gene calls are TRBV6-2 or TRBV6-3 and TRBJ1-6; 7 bases line up with TRBD1. The CDR3 contains 18 residues. The trim removed 2 bases at V and 5 bases at J, leaving 12 bases unmatched. Germline V gene sequence: CDR1 MNHEY, CDR2 SVGEGT. Here the CDR3 DNA reads TGTGCCAGCAGTTACGAGCAGGGGGGAGTAAGGAATAATTCACCCCTCCACTTT. This encodes CASSYEQGGVRNNSPLHF.

The gene calls are TRBV4-2 and TRBJ2-7; possible D gene TRBD1, 5 bases. The CDR3 is 16 amino acids. Per the germline V gene, CDR1 is LGHNA and CDR2 is YNFKEQ. V was trimmed by 1 base and J by 10 bases, leaving 23 bases between them. CDR3 nucleotide sequence: TGTGCCAGCAGCCAAGGGGCAATTAGGGGAAGCGAAAGACAGTACTTC. It translates to CASSQGAIRGSERQYF.

V is TRBV6-5 and J is TRBJ1-6; no definite D call. The CDR3 is 12 residues long. Germline V gene sequence: CDR1 MNHEY, CDR2 SVGAGI. Between the trimmed V and J ends, which lost 7 bases and 5 bases, there was a span of 6 bases. For the CDR3, the DNA is TGTGCCAGCACCCGGGATAATTCACCCCTCCACTTT. It codes for CASTRDNSPLHF.

This chain joins TRBV7-8 and TRBJ1-1; D is ambiguous. The CDR3 contains 15 residues. The germline V gene has CDR1 SGHVS and CDR2 FQNEAQ. V was shortened by 0 bases and J by 1 base, with 9 bases between the two germline ends. CDR3 sequence: CASSLADTPNTEAFF. In DNA, the CDR3 is TGTGCCAGCAGCTTAGCAGACACTCCGAACACTGAAGCTTTCTTT.

This clone was seen a handful of times. In nucleotides, the CDR3 is TGTGCCAGTAGTTCGACTAGCGGCTCCTACAATGAGCAGTTCTTC. This codes for CASSSTSGSYNEQFF. V and J are TRBV19 and TRBJ2-1; TRBD2 agrees at 9 bases. CDR3 length: 15 amino acids. V was pared by 5 bases and J by 0 bases, with 2 bases of the junction left unmatched. Germline CDR1 is LNHDA and CDR2 is SQIVND (reference sequence). The whole variable domain, remainder taken from reference TRBV19 and TRBJ2-1, is DGGITQSPKYLFRKEGQNVTLSCEQNLNHDAMYWYRQDPGQGLRLIYYSQIVNDFQKGDIAEGYSVSREKKESFPLTVTSAQKNPTAFYLCASSSTSGSYNEQFFGPGTRLTVL.